These 23 T cell receptor beta chains came from one sample sequenced in a study of T-cell memory formation after mild COVID-19. TCRdb passed the 5' RACE reads through MiXCR, listing each CDR3 protein once. The sample holds some 350,000 distinct CDR3 sequences; about 15% are singletons and the top ten take around 22%. The sequencing sample was made of PBMCs or a T cell subset sorted from them (not recorded which). These receptor sequences come from a man between 18 and 35 years old who had mild COVID-19 (a few samples of this study predate the infection). Cell type and time point are not known.

This clonotype was seen repeatedly, ten times or more. J is TRBJ2-1 and V is TRBV5-1; 11 nucleotides agree with TRBD1. Unmatched junction bases numbered 10, after V lost 4 bases and J lost 7 bases. In germline, CDR1 is SGHRS, CDR2 YFSETQ. This CDR3 has 16 amino acids. CDR3 coding DNA: TGCGCCAGCAGCAACTACGGGACAGGGGGAGGTAATGAGCAGTTCTTC. Translation gives CASSNYGTGGGNEQFF.

The V call is TRBV4-3, the J call TRBJ1-1; the match to TRBD1 covers 7 bases. Germline trimming cut 5 bases from V and 1 base from J; bases unmatched to any gene: 7. This CDR3 comprises 15 residues. Germline CDR1 LGHNA, CDR2 YSLEER. This CDR3 reads CASSAYGTANTEAFF. The CDR3 DNA reads TGCGCCAGCAGCGCGTACGGGACAGCGAACACTGAAGCTTTCTTT.

There are a few counts of this clonotype. This sequence joins TRBV20-1 and TRBJ1-6; TRBD1 might be the D (5 bases). Germline V lookup: CDR1 DFQATT, CDR2 SNEGSKA (reference sequence). V was cut by 0 bases and J by 9 bases, with 15 bases left in between. The CDR3 is made up of 15 amino acids. The CDR3 here is CSARDRPGLPSPLHF. CDR3 bases: TGCAGTGCTAGAGACCGACCGGGACTTCCTTCACCCCTCCACTTT.

This clonotype was picked up many times. This rearrangement joins TRBV5-1 to TRBJ1-5; D is unresolved. The germline V gene encodes CDR1 SGHRS and CDR2 YFSETQ. V was shortened by 5 bases and J by 5 bases, with 2 bases between the two germline ends. CDR3 length equals 10 residues. CDR3 in DNA: TGCGCCAGCAGTCATCAGCCCCAGCATTTT. The encoded protein is CASSHQPQHF.

This clonotype was counted ten times or more. The rearrangement joins TRBV25-1 to TRBJ2-7; TRBD1 matches 8 bases. The ends lost 2 bases at V and 4 bases at J; junction bases unmatched: 7. Per germline, CDR1 MGHDK and CDR2 SYGVNS. This CDR3 is 15 amino acids long. The DNA for the CDR3 is TGTGCCAGCAGTGAAGGTAACAGGGGGGTGTACGAGCAGTACTTC. This gives the protein CASSEGNRGVYEQYF.

In its sample, this clonotype was seen a few times. The J gene is TRBJ2-3, the V gene TRBV7-2; maybe TRBD2 (6 bases). Trimming pared 7 bases from V and 8 bases from J, leaving 10 bases between. The CDR3 is made up of 11 amino acids. From germline, CDR1 is SGHTA and CDR2 FQGNSA. CDR3 bases: TGTGCCAGCACCACCGGGGGTACGCAGTATTTT. Protein sequence: CASTTGGTQYF.

This clonotype was seen a handful of times. V and J are TRBV4-3 and TRBJ2-7; the D gene is possibly TRBD1 (6 bases). The length of the CDR3 is 15 residues. Germline CDR1 LGHNA, CDR2 YSLEER. The V gene lost 1 base and the J gene lost 2 bases, with 12 bases spanning the gap. This CDR3 reads CASSQVQGSPYEQYF. CDR3 coding DNA: TGCGCCAGCAGCCAAGTACAGGGTTCCCCCTACGAGCAGTACTTC.

J is TRBJ2-1 and V is TRBV11-3; 11 nucleotides line up with TRBD1. This CDR3 has 16 amino acids. Germline loops: CDR1 SGHNT, CDR2 YENEEA. Trimming took 1 base from V and 8 from J; bases not matched to a gene: 7. The DNA of the CDR3 is TGTGCCAGCAGCTTAGGATGGGACAGGGGGTTCCATGAGCAGTTCTTC. This translates into CASSLGWDRGFHEQFF.

This sequence joins TRBV5-5 and TRBJ2-1, with D possibly being TRBD1 (5 bases). This CDR3 has 17 residues. Per germline, CDR1 SGHKS and CDR2 YYEKEE (reference sequence). Between the trimmed V and J ends, which lost 0 bases and 0 bases, there was a span of 13 bases. CDR3 sequence reads: CASSLAGRTSSYNEQFF. CDR3 DNA: TGTGCCAGCAGCTTGGCGGGCAGGACAAGCTCCTACAATGAGCAGTTCTTC. Together with reference TRBV5-5 and TRBJ2-1, the CDR3 gives the full variable domain: DAGVTQSPTHLIKTRGQQVTLRCSPISGHKSVSWYQQVLGQGPQFIFQYYEKEERGRGNFPDRFSARQFPNYSSELNVNALLLGDSALYLCASSLAGRTSSYNEQFFGPGTRLTVL.

The J gene is TRBJ2-1, the V gene TRBV3-1; possibly TRBD2 for D (6 bases). Trimming took 1 base from V and 10 from J, leaving 11 bases between them. Per the germline V gene, CDR1 is LGHDT and CDR2 is YNNKEL (reference sequence). The CDR3 runs to 13 residues. CDR3 loop: CASSQVTAGEQFF. In DNA form, the CDR3 reads TGTGCCAGCAGCCAAGTGACGGCGGGGGAGCAGTTCTTC.

This chain uses TRBV14 with TRBJ2-1; 8 positions match TRBD2. In germline, CDR1 is SGHDN, CDR2 FVKESK. With V trimmed by 1 base and J by 9 bases, 8 bases remained unmatched. CDR3 length: 15 residues. Here the CDR3 DNA reads TGTGCCAGCAGCCAAGTCGGGGGGGCCCCGGGTGAGCAGTTCTTC. It specifies CASSQVGGAPGEQFF.

The chain is built from TRBV9 and TRBJ1-2; possible D gene TRBD1, 5 bases. Trimming pared 3 bases from V and 6 bases from J, leaving 15 bases between. This CDR3 has 14 residues. Germline CDR1 is SGDLS and CDR2 is YYNGEE. The CDR3 spells CASSGLGDGDGYTF. CDR3 bases: TGTGCCAGCAGCGGATTGGGGGACGGGGATGGCTACACCTTC.

This clonotype has a count of ten or more. V gene TRBV5-1 combines with J gene TRBJ2-1; D is uncertain. The CDR3 spans 11 residues. Germline V gene sequence: CDR1 SGHRS, CDR2 YFSETQ. The V gene lost 0 bases and the J gene lost 8 bases, with 3 bases spanning the gap. CDR3 coding DNA: TGCGCCAGCAGCTTGGCCTATGAGCAGTTCTTC. Encoded protein: CASSLAYEQFF.

This clonotype was seen only a few times. This chain links TRBV20-1 with TRBJ2-5; tentative D call: TRBD2 (6 bases). The CDR3 spans 13 residues. CDR1 and CDR2 from the germline V gene are DFQATT and SNEGSKA (reference sequence). Trimming took 5 bases from V and 4 from J, leaving 14 bases between them. CDR3 nucleotides: TGCAGTGCTTCTAGGACTATTCGAGAGACCCAGTACTTC. It is translated as CSASRTIRETQYF.

This rearrangement joins TRBV6-5 to TRBJ2-7; 9 nucleotides line up with TRBD1. This CDR3 region has 15 residues. Germline CDR1 reads MNHEY; CDR2 reads SVGAGI. Trimming removed 5 bases from V and 5 bases from J; junction bases left unmatched: 10. CDR3 sequence reads: CASSLPGTGFDEQYF. CDR3 sequence (DNA): TGTGCCAGCAGTCTACCCGGGACAGGGTTCGACGAGCAGTACTTC.

The sample holds a few counts of this clonotype. The chain recombines TRBV12-3 or TRBV12-4 with TRBJ2-3, with D perhaps matching TRBD2 (5 bases). Trimming cost V 5 bases and J 2 bases, with 11 bases left between them. The CDR3 is made up of 14 amino acids. CDR3 amino acids: CASSQDYNTDTQYF. Here the CDR3 DNA reads TGTGCCAGCAGTCAAGACTATAACACAGATACGCAGTATTTT.

This clonotype has only a few counts. This chain joins TRBV20-1 and TRBJ1-1; D remains ambiguous. The length of the CDR3 is 13 residues. The V end lost 1 base, the J end lost 3 bases, and 9 bases lay between the germline ends. Germline lookup yields CDR1 DFQATT and CDR2 SNEGSKA (reference sequence). The CDR3: CSARVPFDTEAFF. The DNA for the CDR3 is TGCAGTGCTAGAGTCCCCTTTGACACTGAAGCTTTCTTT.

This CDR3 is CASSVPSGVSSYNEQFF. CDR3 sequence (DNA): TGTGCCAGCAGCGTGCCTAGCGGGGTGAGCTCCTACAATGAGCAGTTCTTC. This chain connects TRBV9 to TRBJ2-1, with 9 bases aligning to TRBD2. The germline gives CDR1 SGDLS, CDR2 YYNGEE. The V gene end was trimmed by 2 bases and the J gene end by 0 bases; junction bases not matched to a gene: 6. The CDR3 contains 17 residues. The full variable domain, completed using reference TRBV9 and TRBJ2-1, is DSGVTQTPKHLITATGQRVTLRCSPRSGDLSVYWYQQSLDQGLQFLIQYYNGEERAKGNILERFSAQQFPDLHSELNLSSLELGDSALYFCASSVPSGVSSYNEQFFGPGTRLTVL.

This clonotype was seen a handful of times. The chain couples TRBV12-5 to TRBJ1-5, with D maybe TRBD1 (5 bases). Trimming took off 2 bases at V and 5 bases at J, with 10 bases between the two ends. This CDR3 is built from 14 residues. Germline V gene sequence: CDR1 LGHNT, CDR2 FRNRAP. For the CDR3, the DNA is TGTGCTAGTGGTTTGAGCTCAGGGTATCAGCCCCAGCATTTT. Translation: CASGLSSGYQPQHF.

V usage is TRBV20-1 and J usage is TRBJ2-5; D unresolved. The CDR3 contains 12 residues. V was clipped by 5 bases and J by 5 bases, with 12 bases between them. CDR1 is DFQATT and CDR2 is SNEGSKA in the germline V gene (reference sequence). The DNA of the CDR3 is TGCAGTGCTTTCCGATTGGCGGAGACCCAGTACTTC. Translating it yields CSAFRLAETQYF.

This chain connects TRBV9 to TRBJ1-1, with 7 bases that match TRBD1. Germline CDR1 reads SGDLS; CDR2 reads YYNGEE. The CDR3 is made up of 14 amino acids. Losses at the gene ends were 0 bases for V and 4 bases for J; bases not matched to a gene: 3. The CDR3 region has the DNA TGTGCCAGCAGCGTAGTCTCAGGGGGCACTGAAGCTTTCTTT. Residues: CASSVVSGGTEAFF.

The gene calls are TRBV20-1 and TRBJ2-1; the D is unclear. This CDR3 has 13 residues. Per the germline V gene, CDR1 is DFQATT and CDR2 is SNEGSKA (reference sequence). Trimming left V 1 base short and J 6 bases short, with 10 bases between. CDR3 nucleotides: TGCAGTGCTAGAGTAAGAAGGGTCAATGAGCAGTTCTTC. Its protein is CSARVRRVNEQFF.

This clonotype has only a few counts. The chain combines TRBV4-1 with TRBJ2-5; 11 bases agree with TRBD1. Germline-derived CDR1 and CDR2 are MGHRA and YSYEKL. CDR3 length: 16 amino acids. The V and J ends lost 4 bases and 7 bases, in that order; junction bases with no gene match: 11. The CDR3 loop reads CASSRTGGEAFGTQYF. The CDR3 DNA follows: TGCGCCAGCAGCCGGACAGGGGGCGAAGCCTTCGGGACCCAGTACTTC.